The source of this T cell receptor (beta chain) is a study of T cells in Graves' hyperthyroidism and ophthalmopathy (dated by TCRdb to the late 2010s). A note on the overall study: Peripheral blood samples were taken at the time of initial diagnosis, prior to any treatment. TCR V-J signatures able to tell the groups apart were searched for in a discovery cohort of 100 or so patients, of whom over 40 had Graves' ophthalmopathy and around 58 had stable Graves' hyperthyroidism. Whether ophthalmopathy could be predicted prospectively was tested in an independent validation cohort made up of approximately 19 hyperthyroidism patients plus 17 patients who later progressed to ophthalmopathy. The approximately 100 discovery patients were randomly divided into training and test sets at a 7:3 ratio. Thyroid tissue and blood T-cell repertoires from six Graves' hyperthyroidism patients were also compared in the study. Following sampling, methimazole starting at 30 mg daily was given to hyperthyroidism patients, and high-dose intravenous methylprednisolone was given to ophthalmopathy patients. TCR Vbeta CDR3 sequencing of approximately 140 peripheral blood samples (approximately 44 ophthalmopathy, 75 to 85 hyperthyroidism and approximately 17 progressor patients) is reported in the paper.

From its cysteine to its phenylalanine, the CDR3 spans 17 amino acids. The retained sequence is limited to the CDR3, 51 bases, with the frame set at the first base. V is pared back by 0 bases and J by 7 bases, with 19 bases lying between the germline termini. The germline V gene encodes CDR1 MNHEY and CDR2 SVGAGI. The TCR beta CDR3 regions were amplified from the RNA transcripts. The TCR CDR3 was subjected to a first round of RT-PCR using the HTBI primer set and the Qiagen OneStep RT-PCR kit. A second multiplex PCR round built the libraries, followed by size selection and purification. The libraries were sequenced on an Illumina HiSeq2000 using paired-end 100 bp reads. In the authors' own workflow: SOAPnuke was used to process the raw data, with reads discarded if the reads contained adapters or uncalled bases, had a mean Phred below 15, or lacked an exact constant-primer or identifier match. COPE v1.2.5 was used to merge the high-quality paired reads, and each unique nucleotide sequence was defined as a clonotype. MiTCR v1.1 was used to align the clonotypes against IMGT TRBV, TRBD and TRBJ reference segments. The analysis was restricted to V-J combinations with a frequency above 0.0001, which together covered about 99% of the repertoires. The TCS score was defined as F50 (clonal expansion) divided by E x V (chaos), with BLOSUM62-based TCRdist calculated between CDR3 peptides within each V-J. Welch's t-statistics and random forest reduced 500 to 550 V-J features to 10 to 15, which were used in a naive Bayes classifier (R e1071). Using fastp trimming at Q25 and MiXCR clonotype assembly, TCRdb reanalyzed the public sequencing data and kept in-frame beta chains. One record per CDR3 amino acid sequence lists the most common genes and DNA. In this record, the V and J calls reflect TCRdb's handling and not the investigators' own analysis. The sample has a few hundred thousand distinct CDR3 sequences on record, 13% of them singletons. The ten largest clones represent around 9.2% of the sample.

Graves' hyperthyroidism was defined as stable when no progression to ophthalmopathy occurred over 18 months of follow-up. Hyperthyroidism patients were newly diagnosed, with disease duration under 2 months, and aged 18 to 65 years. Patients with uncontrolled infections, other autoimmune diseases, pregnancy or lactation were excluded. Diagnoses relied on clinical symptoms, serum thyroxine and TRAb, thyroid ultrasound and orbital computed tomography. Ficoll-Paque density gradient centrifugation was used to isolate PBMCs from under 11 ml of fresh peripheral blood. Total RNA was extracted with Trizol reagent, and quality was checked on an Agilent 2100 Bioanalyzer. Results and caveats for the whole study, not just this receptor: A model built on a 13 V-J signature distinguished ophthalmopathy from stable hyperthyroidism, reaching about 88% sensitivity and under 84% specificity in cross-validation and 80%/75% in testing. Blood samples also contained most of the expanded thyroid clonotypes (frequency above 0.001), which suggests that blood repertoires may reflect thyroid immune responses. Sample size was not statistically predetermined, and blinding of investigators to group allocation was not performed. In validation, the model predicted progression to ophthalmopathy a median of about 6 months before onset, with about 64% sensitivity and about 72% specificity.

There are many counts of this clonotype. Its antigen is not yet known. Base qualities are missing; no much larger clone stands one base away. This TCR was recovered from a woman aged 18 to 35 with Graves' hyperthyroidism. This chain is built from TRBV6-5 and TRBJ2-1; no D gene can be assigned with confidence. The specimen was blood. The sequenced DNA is TGTGCCAGCAGTTACTCCGGTGGCTCGGGCCTTTCGAATGAGCAGTTCTTC. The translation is CASSYSGGSGLSNEQFF.